This TCR beta chain was captured in a study of blood T cell repertoires in COVID-19. In the study overall: Material from acute and convalescent COVID-19 was sourced from the United States, Italy and Spain. T cells, B-cell-depleted T cells, or PBMCs provided the cDNA or gDNA that served as material.

In the authors' workflow: By means of reference gene primer amplification, nucleated cell counts were estimated. Only in-frame clones appear in the TCRdb table, and some are missing; sequencing was by immunoSEQ multiplex PCR. V and J calls plus clone size are reproduced from that table; the DNA served to infer D and trimming. Of roughly 120,000 clones in the sample, more than 70% are singletons; the top ten hold about 5.5%. The CDR3 is 16 residues long. Unmatched junction bases numbered 6, after V lost 4 bases and J lost 0 bases. The V gene's germline CDR1 is MGHRA and CDR2 YSYEKL. The sequenced sample was peripheral blood. The clonotype comes from a woman aged 55-70 years with COVID-19, enrolled during active disease. This rearrangement joins TRBV4-1 to TRBJ2-3, with 8 bases fitting TRBD2. This CDR3 reads CASSLRASGSTDTQYF. Here the CDR3 DNA reads TGCGCCAGCAGCCTCAGGGCTAGCGGGAGCACAGATACGCAGTATTTT.